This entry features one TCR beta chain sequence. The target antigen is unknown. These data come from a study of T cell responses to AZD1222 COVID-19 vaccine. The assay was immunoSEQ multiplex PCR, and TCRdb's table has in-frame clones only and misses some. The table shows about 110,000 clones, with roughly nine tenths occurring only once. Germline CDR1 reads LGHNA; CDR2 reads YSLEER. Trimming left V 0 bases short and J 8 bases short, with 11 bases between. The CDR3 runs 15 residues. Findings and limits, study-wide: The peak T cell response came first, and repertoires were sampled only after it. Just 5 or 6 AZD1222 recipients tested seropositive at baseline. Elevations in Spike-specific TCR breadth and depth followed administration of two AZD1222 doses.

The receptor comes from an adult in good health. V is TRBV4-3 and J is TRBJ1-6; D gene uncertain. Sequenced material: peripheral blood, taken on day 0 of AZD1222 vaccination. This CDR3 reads CASSQDWTWDSPLHF. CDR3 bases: TGCGCCAGCAGCCAAGATTGGACTTGGGATTCACCCCTCCACTTT.